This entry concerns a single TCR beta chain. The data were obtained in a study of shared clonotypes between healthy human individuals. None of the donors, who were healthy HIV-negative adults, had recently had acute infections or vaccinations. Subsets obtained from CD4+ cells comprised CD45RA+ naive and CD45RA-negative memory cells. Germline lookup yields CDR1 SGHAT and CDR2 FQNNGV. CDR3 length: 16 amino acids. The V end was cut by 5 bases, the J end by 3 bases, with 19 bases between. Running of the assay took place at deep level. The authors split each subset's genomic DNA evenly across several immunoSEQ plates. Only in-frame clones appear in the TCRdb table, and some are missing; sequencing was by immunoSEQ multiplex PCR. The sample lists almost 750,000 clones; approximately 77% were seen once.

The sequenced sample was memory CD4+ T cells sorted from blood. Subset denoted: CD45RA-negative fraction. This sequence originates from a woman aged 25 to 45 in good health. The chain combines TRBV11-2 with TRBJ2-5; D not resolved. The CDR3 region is CASSPRNRDGKETQYF. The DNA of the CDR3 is TGTGCCAGCAGCCCCCGGAACAGAGACGGAAAAGAGACCCAGTACTTC.